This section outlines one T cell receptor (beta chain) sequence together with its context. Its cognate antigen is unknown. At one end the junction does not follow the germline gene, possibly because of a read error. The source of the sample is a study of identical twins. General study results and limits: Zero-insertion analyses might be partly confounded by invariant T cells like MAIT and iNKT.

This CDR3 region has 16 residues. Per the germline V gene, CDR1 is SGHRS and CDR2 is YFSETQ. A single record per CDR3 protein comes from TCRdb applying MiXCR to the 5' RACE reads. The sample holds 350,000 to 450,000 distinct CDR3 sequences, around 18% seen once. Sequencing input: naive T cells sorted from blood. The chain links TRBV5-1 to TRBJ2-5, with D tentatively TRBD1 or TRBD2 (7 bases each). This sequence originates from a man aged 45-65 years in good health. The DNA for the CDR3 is TGCGCCAGCAGCCCGACAGGGCGCGGGGGAGGAGAGACCGAGTACTTC. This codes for CASSPTGRGGGETEYF.